Following are 32 T cell receptor beta chains from one sample sequenced in a study of immune heterogeneity within non-small cell lung tumors. TCR beta CDR3 was amplified by multiplex PCR using 32 V and 13 J primers. TCRdb fed the multiplex PCR reads into MiXCR, producing one record per CDR3 protein. The top ten clones hold roughly 4.4% of a sample with some 22,000 distinct CDR3 sequences, around 28% of them seen once. Samples each supplied 450 to 700 ng of bulk tumor genomic DNA as template. From each primary tumor, several far-apart biopsies were obtained during surgery. Enrolled patients presented with newly diagnosed, previously untreated non-small cell lung cancer and underwent curative surgery. The sequenced sample consisted of lung tumor tissue. These receptors came from a man aged 40-49 years with non-small cell lung cancer.

This chain joins TRBV15 and TRBJ2-7, with D possibly called TRBD1 or TRBD2 (5 bases each). The CDR3 runs 15 residues. In germline, CDR1 is LNHNV, CDR2 YYDKDF (reference sequence). V lost 5 bases, J lost 0 bases, and 14 bases lay in between. This chain's CDR3 is CATSAPGAASYEQYF. The CDR3 DNA reads TGTGCCACCAGCGCTCCCGGGGCAGCCTCCTACGAGCAGTACTTC.

This clonotype was seen repeatedly, ten times or more. This chain links TRBV6-1 with TRBJ2-1; tentatively, D is TRBD2 (6 bases). The CDR3 extends over 12 amino acids. V was cut by 6 bases and J by 7 bases, with 10 bases left in between. The germline gives CDR1 MNHNS, CDR2 SASEGT. The CDR3 region has the DNA TGTGCCAGCAGAATTAGCGGAAATGAGCAGTTCTTC. Its translation: CASRISGNEQFF.

Notes on this clonotype: This may be a read error: a much more frequent sequence differs by one nucleotide. The J gene is TRBJ1-1, the V gene TRBV30; D is unresolved. Looked up from germline, CDR1 is GTSNPN and CDR2 is SVGIG (reference sequence). V was trimmed by 8 bases and J by 4 bases, leaving 17 bases between them. The CDR3 runs to 13 residues. Here the CDR3 reads CAGIRWWSTEAFF. The CDR3 DNA is TGTGCCGGGATTAGATGGTGGAGCACTGAAGCTTTCTTT.

This clonotype appeared many times. The chain carries TRBV6-1 and TRBJ2-2; D is unresolved. CDR3 length equals 15 residues. Germline V gene lookup returns CDR1 MNHNS and CDR2 SASEGT. The V end was cut by 1 base, the J end by 3 bases, with 9 bases between. The CDR3 DNA sequence: TGTGCCAGCAGTGAAGGGAGCGAGTACACCGGGGAGCTGTTTTTT. It translates to CASSEGSEYTGELFF.

On this clonotype itself: A much larger clone sits a single nucleotide away, making a read error possible. The chain is built from TRBV11-2 and TRBJ2-1; maybe TRBD2 (5 bases). This CDR3 has 11 amino acids. Per the germline V gene, CDR1 is SGHAT and CDR2 is FQNNGV. The CDR3 here is CARSGYNEQFF. In nucleotides, the CDR3 is TGTGCCCGCAGCGGATATAATGAGCAGTTCTTC.

This clonotype showed up just a few times. The rearrangement uses TRBV30 and TRBJ1-5, with a tentative D call TRBD1 (5 bases). V lost 1 base and J lost 4, with 8 bases in between. The length of the CDR3 is 13 residues. Germline CDR1 and CDR2: GTSNPN and SVGIG (reference sequence). The DNA of the CDR3 is TGTGCCTGGAGTGGGGGGTTGAATCAGCCCCAGCATTTT. Its translation is CAWSGGLNQPQHF.

The chain couples TRBV20-1 to TRBJ1-2, with D possibly being TRBD1 (5 bases). CDR1 and CDR2 from the germline V gene are DFQATT and SNEGSKA (reference sequence). The CDR3 extends over 14 amino acids. The V gene lost 5 bases and the J gene lost 4 bases, with 17 bases spanning the gap. CDR3 nucleotide sequence: TGCAGTGCTCTCAGGCAGGGCATCGGCTATGGCTACACCTTC. It specifies CSALRQGIGYGYTF.

The rearrangement links TRBV29-1 to TRBJ1-2; D is uncertain. V gave up 1 base and J gave up 1 base, with 10 bases separating them. Germline V lookup: CDR1 SQVTM, CDR2 ANQGSEA. The CDR3 has 14 residues. The CDR3 is CSVEGIRNNYGYTF. CDR3 sequence (DNA): TGCAGCGTTGAAGGAATCCGAAATAACTATGGCTACACCTTC.

This clonotype came up a few times. The CDR3 here is CASSSSGRRTNEQFF. The DNA for the CDR3 is TGTGCCAGTAGTTCTAGCGGGAGAAGGACAAATGAGCAGTTCTTC. This sequence joins TRBV19 and TRBJ2-1; 10 bases are shared with TRBD2. The CDR3 has 15 residues. Germline CDR1 and CDR2: LNHDA and SQIVND (reference sequence). After removal of 5 bases from V and 7 bases from J, the junction contained 8 bases not matched to a gene. Together with reference TRBV19 and TRBJ2-1, the CDR3 gives the full variable domain: DGGITQSPKYLFRKEGQNVTLSCEQNLNHDAMYWYRQDPGQGLRLIYYSQIVNDFQKGDIAEGYSVSREKKESFPLTVTSAQKNPTAFYLCASSSSGRRTNEQFFGPGTRLTVL.

This clonotype was seen repeatedly, ten times or more. The rearrangement links TRBV15 to TRBJ2-1, with TRBD2 identical over 7 bases. This CDR3 contains 15 residues. The V gene end was trimmed by 5 bases and the J gene end by 3 bases; junction bases not matched to a gene: 7. Germline V gene sequence: CDR1 LNHNV, CDR2 YYDKDF (reference sequence). In nucleotides, the CDR3 is TGTGCCACCAGCTCGGCGGGACTACACTACAATGAGCAGTTCTTC. This translates into CATSSAGLHYNEQFF.

A few counts support this clonotype. A read error may explain this, as a much larger clone is one base away. The chain is built from TRBV6-5 and TRBJ1-5, with D perhaps TRBD1 (6 bases). V was clipped by 1 base and J by 5 bases, with 15 bases between them. The CDR3 length is 16 residues. Germline CDR1 and CDR2: MNHEY and SVGAGI. CDR3 protein: CASSYLAQGRDQPQHF. CDR3 nucleotides: TGTGCCAGCAGTTACTTGGCCCAGGGGCGGGATCAGCCCCAGCATTTT.

This clonotype qualifies as medium-sized (0.01 to 0.1%). This chain uses TRBV18 with TRBJ2-2, with D unresolved. CDR3 length: 15 residues. Germline values: CDR1 KGHSH, CDR2 LQKENI. Trimming left V 6 bases short and J 4 bases short, with 15 bases between. CDR3 amino acids: CASSQEGRGTGELFF. CDR3 in DNA: TGTGCCAGCTCGCAGGAAGGACGTGGCACCGGGGAGCTGTTTTTT.

The sample holds one count of this clonotype. A single base separates this from a much larger clone, so it may be a read error. V gene TRBV10-3 combines with J gene TRBJ1-2, with D unresolved. Per germline, CDR1 ENHRY and CDR2 SYGVKD. This CDR3 spans 15 amino acids. CDR3 in amino acids: CSISESGNSRSGYTF. Written as DNA, the CDR3 is TGTTCCATCAGTGAGTCCGGGAACAGCCGATCTGGCTACACCTTC.

The sample holds many counts of this clonotype. The chain joins TRBV3-1 to TRBJ1-6; the D is unclear. Germline V gives CDR1 LGHDT, CDR2 YNNKEL (reference sequence). The V gene lost 1 base and the J gene lost 6 bases, with 4 bases spanning the gap. The CDR3 loop spans 13 amino acids. The CDR3 sequence is CASSQAANSPLHF. CDR3 sequence (DNA): TGTGCCAGCAGCCAAGCGGCTAATTCACCCCTCCACTTT.

This clonotype was counted ten times or more. The gene calls are TRBV7-8 and TRBJ1-5; D perhaps matches TRBD1 (5 bases). Trimming took off 7 bases at V and 3 bases at J, with 13 bases between the two ends. Germline CDR1 SGHVS, CDR2 FQNEAQ. The CDR3 runs 14 residues. The CDR3 reads CASKLGANNQPQHF. In DNA form, the CDR3 reads TGTGCCAGCAAACTAGGGGCAAACAATCAGCCCCAGCATTTT.

This clonotype was detected many times. V is TRBV20-1 and J is TRBJ1-5; possibly TRBD1 for D (5 bases). V dropped 4 bases and J dropped 6 bases, with 13 bases sitting between them. This CDR3 is 13 amino acids long. Germline lookup yields CDR1 DFQATT and CDR2 SNEGSKA (reference sequence). The CDR3 DNA reads as TGCAGTGCTACAGGGAACCAGGGTCAGCCCCAGCATTTT. Amino acid sequence: CSATGNQGQPQHF.

This clonotype was counted a few times. The chain has TRBV4-2 and TRBJ2-3; perhaps TRBD2 as D (6 bases). The germline V gene has CDR1 LGHNA and CDR2 YNFKEQ. The CDR3 extends over 15 amino acids. V gave up 0 bases and J gave up 6 bases, with 13 bases separating them. CDR3 protein: CASSQEPTSYDTQYF. As DNA, the CDR3 is TGTGCCAGCAGCCAAGAGCCGACTAGTTACGATACGCAGTATTTT.

The chain employs TRBV7-2 and TRBJ2-7; D ambiguous. Germline V gene data show CDR1 as SGHTA and CDR2 as FQGNSA. V was shortened by 8 bases and J by 2 bases, with 16 bases between the two germline ends. The CDR3 loop spans 14 amino acids. CDR3 region: CASLMAHEAYEQYF. The CDR3 DNA is TGTGCCAGCTTAATGGCCCACGAAGCCTACGAGCAGTACTTC.

On this clonotype itself: Mismatch with germline at one junction end may stem from a read error. The chain joins TRBV7-6 to TRBJ2-3; D is ambiguous. Germline assignment: CDR1 SGHVS and CDR2 FNYEAQ. The length of the CDR3 is 18 residues. CDR3 bases: TGTGCCAGCACCTTAGACTCTCTGGGCCAAAGGAGCACAGATACGCAGTATTTT. This gives the protein CASTLDSLGQRSTDTQYF.

At least ten counts were recorded for this clonotype. The genes are TRBV5-1 and TRBJ2-3; D is uncertain. The CDR3 consists of 15 residues. V was clipped by 2 bases and J by 4 bases, with 14 bases between them. The germline gives CDR1 SGHRS, CDR2 YFSETQ. The chain's CDR3 is CASSLSGLGADTQYF. The CDR3 DNA reads TGCGCCAGCAGCTTATCTGGGCTTGGGGCAGATACGCAGTATTTT.

This clonotype has ten or more counts. This chain links TRBV24-1 with TRBJ2-2; 9 nucleotides line up with TRBD1. The J segment lost 9 bases and the V segment lost 3 bases, leaving 4 bases of the junction unmatched. The V gene's germline CDR1 is KGHDR and CDR2 SFDVKD. This CDR3 is built from 14 residues. The CDR3 coding sequence is TGTGCCACCAGTGATCCACAGGGGGCAAGGGAGCTGTTTTTT. Its translation: CATSDPQGARELFF.

This clonotype was counted between two and nine times. The genes are TRBV5-4 and TRBJ2-7; D might be TRBD1 (5 bases). Germline V gives CDR1 SGHNT, CDR2 YYREEE (reference sequence). There are 14 residues in the CDR3. With 0 bases removed from V and 0 bases from J, the gap between germline ends came to 7 bases. CDR3 bases: TGTGCCAGCAGCTTGGAGGGGATCTCCTACGAGCAGTACTTC. It codes for CASSLEGISYEQYF.

This clonotype was detected many times. DNA for the CDR3: TGTGCCAGCAGTGATATTGAGCAGTTCTTC. Translated: CASSDIEQFF. This chain joins TRBV2 and TRBJ2-1; no reliable D call. Trimming stripped 3 bases from V and 9 bases from J, with 3 bases between. The CDR3 consists of 10 residues. The germline V gene encodes CDR1 SNHLY and CDR2 FYNNEI. Full variable domain (missing parts from reference TRBV2 and TRBJ2-1): EPEVTQTPSHQVTQMGQEVILRCVPISNHLYFYWYRQILGQKVEFLVSFYNNEISEKSEIFDDQFSVERPDGSNFTLKIRSTKLEDSAMYFCASSDIEQFFGPGTRLTVL.

This clonotype has a single count. A read error may explain this, as a much larger clone is one base away. The J gene is TRBJ1-3, the V gene TRBV7-6; no clear D gene. The CDR3 contains 14 residues. V gave up 5 bases and J gave up 0 bases, with 8 bases separating them. The germline gives CDR1 SGHVS, CDR2 FNYEAQ. As DNA, the CDR3 is TGTGCCAGCAGCCCAGCCTTCTCTGGAAACACCATATATTTT. This gives the protein CASSPAFSGNTIYF.

This clonotype has a handful of counts. This chain uses TRBV7-9 with TRBJ1-4; 8 nucleotides align to TRBD1. The CDR3 is 15 residues long. Losses at the gene ends were 5 bases for V and 5 bases for J; bases not matched to a gene: 7. From germline, CDR1 is SEHNR and CDR2 FQNEAQ (reference sequence). As DNA, the CDR3 is TGTGCCAGCAGCCCCGGGACAGGACCGAATGAAAAACTGTTTTTT. It codes for CASSPGTGPNEKLFF.

This clonotype was observed a few times. The chain combines TRBV12-3 or TRBV12-4 with TRBJ1-3; 7 bases align to TRBD1. CDR3 length equals 14 residues. J gave up 4 bases and V 7 bases, and 7 bases lay outside the gene matches. CDR3 nucleotides: TGTGCCAGCAAACAACAGGGGTCAGGAAACACCATATATTTT. Translating it yields CASKQQGSGNTIYF.

The chain is built from TRBV9 and TRBJ2-7; 8 bases align to TRBD2. Germline V CDR1 and CDR2: SGDLS, YYNGEE. Trimming cost V 0 bases and J 2 bases; bases outside gene matches: 7. The CDR3 extends over 16 amino acids. CDR3 nucleotide sequence: TGTGCCAGCAGCGTAGCAAGCCTAGCGGGCACCTACGAGCAGTACTTC. The encoded protein is CASSVASLAGTYEQYF.

This clonotype was seen repeatedly, ten times or more. The chain combines TRBV20-1 with TRBJ2-3; D possibly corresponds to TRBD1 (5 bases). The V and J ends lost 1 base and 5 bases respectively, with 7 bases between them. The CDR3 is 12 amino acids. In germline, CDR1 is DFQATT, CDR2 SNEGSKA (reference sequence). This chain's CDR3 is CSARAGQDTQYF. Written as DNA, the CDR3 is TGCAGTGCTAGAGCAGGACAAGATACGCAGTATTTT.

Comments on this clonotype: This sequence may be a read error, since a much larger clone differs from it by one base. This chain joins TRBV6-5 and TRBJ2-3, with TRBD2 matching 10 bases. J was trimmed by 4 bases and V by 9 bases; bases with no gene match: 13. The germline CDR1 and CDR2 sequences are MNHEY and SVGAGI. There are 16 residues in the CDR3. The DNA for the CDR3 is TGTGCCAGAAGCTACTTGACTAGCGGGCCCGCAGATACGCAGTATTTT. Protein product: CARSYLTSGPADTQYF.

This clonotype was counted ten times or more. The CDR3 reads CASSLPPGQGNEQFF. The CDR3 nucleotides read TGTGCCAGCAGTTTACCACCCGGACAGGGAAATGAGCAGTTCTTC. The chain is built from TRBV28 and TRBJ2-1; 8 bases match TRBD1. Germline V gene data show CDR1 as MDHEN and CDR2 as SYDVKM. The CDR3 consists of 15 residues. V lost 2 bases, J lost 7 bases, and 7 bases stayed unmatched.

This clonotype was counted at least ten times. This rearrangement joins TRBV27 to TRBJ2-7; 9 bases are a match to TRBD1. V was clipped by 2 bases and J by 6 bases; unmatched bases: 5. Germline loops: CDR1 MNHEY, CDR2 SMNVEV (reference sequence). This CDR3 has 14 residues. The CDR3 reads CASSLGGQGGEQYF. The CDR3 DNA reads TGTGCCAGCAGTTTAGGGGGACAGGGTGGCGAGCAGTACTTC.

The chain couples TRBV9 to TRBJ1-2, with TRBD1 identical over 7 bases. The CDR3 has 15 amino acids. With 6 bases clipped from V and 0 bases from J, the junction kept 8 bases outside the gene matches. The germline V gene encodes CDR1 SGDLS and CDR2 YYNGEE. The CDR3 reads CASTLWDSSNYGYTF. CDR3 in DNA: TGTGCCAGCACCCTTTGGGACAGCTCTAACTATGGCTACACCTTC.